The next 6 T cell receptor beta chains were all read from a single sample in a study of cytomegalovirus exposure and HLA in healthy donors. 13 Jbeta primers and 60 Vbeta primers were used for the PCR. Clones were read by immunoSEQ multiplex PCR, and TCRdb kept only the in-frame ones, dropping some. Found here are some 190,000 clones, roughly 80% of them singletons; the top ten hold about 1.6%. Source material: PBMCs. These receptors originate from a middle-aged man in good health and CMV-seronegative.

The rearrangement joins TRBV9 to TRBJ2-3, with 15 nucleotides matching TRBD2. This CDR3 comprises 17 residues. The trim removed 1 base at V and 7 bases at J, leaving 7 bases unmatched. Germline V gives CDR1 SGDLS, CDR2 YYNGEE. This CDR3 is CASSVTPGLAGGHTQYF. The CDR3 DNA follows: TGTGCCAGCAGCGTAACGCCGGGACTAGCGGGGGGCCATACGCAGTATTTT.

This chain connects TRBV6-6 to TRBJ2-4; TRBD2 matches 7 bases. V shed 4 bases and J 6 bases; nucleotides not matched to a gene: 12. Per germline, CDR1 MNHNY and CDR2 SVGAGI (reference sequence). The CDR3 extends over 16 amino acids. The CDR3 protein is CASSSGASGLTNIQYF. The CDR3 DNA is TGTGCCAGCAGTTCCGGGGCTAGCGGCCTCACAAACATTCAGTACTTC.

The gene calls are TRBV19 and TRBJ2-3, with D hard to call. The CDR3 is 13 amino acids. Looked up from germline, CDR1 is LNHDA and CDR2 is SQIVND (reference sequence). Trimming removed 4 bases at V and 0 bases at J, with 5 bases between. CDR3: CASSSSSTDTQYF. As DNA, the CDR3 is TGTGCCAGTAGTAGTTCGAGCACAGATACGCAGTATTTT.

The chain combines TRBV5-6 with TRBJ2-5; 12 bases fit TRBD1. Germline V gene lookup returns CDR1 SGHDT and CDR2 YYEEEE. The trim removed 4 bases at V and 4 bases at J, leaving 5 bases unmatched. The CDR3 totals 15 residues. The CDR3, as DNA: TGTGCCAGCAGCCCGGGACAGGGGGCGAGAGAGACCCAGTACTTC. This translates into CASSPGQGARETQYF. The whole variable domain, filled in from reference TRBV5-6 and TRBJ2-5, reads DAGVTQSPTHLIKTRGQQVTLRCSPKSGHDTVSWYQQALGQGPQFIFQYYEEEERQRGNFPDRFSGHQFPNYSSELNVNALLLGDSALYLCASSPGQGARETQYFGPGTRLLVL.

The chain joins TRBV7-2 to TRBJ1-6; no reliable D call. This CDR3 is 16 amino acids long. V gave up 5 bases and J gave up 3 bases, with 14 bases separating them. Germline lookup yields CDR1 SGHTA and CDR2 FQGNSA. The CDR3 loop is CASSQFTGGYNSPLHF. CDR3 in DNA: TGTGCCAGCAGCCAATTCACCGGCGGCTATAATTCACCCCTCCACTTT.

J is TRBJ2-3 and V is TRBV10-3; the D is unclear. From germline, CDR1 is ENHRY and CDR2 SYGVKD. The CDR3 runs to 14 residues. V was shortened by 1 base and J by 7 bases, with 12 bases between the two germline ends. The DNA for the CDR3 is TGTGCCATCAGTGAGTTGCTCCCGAACAATACGCAGTATTTT. This sequence encodes CAISELLPNNTQYF.